This passage covers 4 T cell receptor beta chains from one sample sequenced in a study of cytomegalovirus exposure and HLA in healthy donors. PCR employed 60 Vbeta and 13 Jbeta primers. Assay used: immunoSEQ multiplex PCR; TCRdb lists only in-frame clones, some missing. This table has around 130,000 clones, 66% appearing once. Sequencing was carried out using PBMCs. The receptors were gathered from a young man in good health and CMV-seronegative.

V is TRBV28 and J is TRBJ1-2, with 9 bases identical to TRBD1. This CDR3 has 16 residues. With V trimmed by 1 base and J by 8 bases, 11 bases remained unmatched. Per germline, CDR1 MDHEN and CDR2 SYDVKM. CDR3: CASSLFSGTGMKGYTF. DNA of the CDR3: TGTGCCAGCAGTTTATTCTCCGGGACAGGGATGAAAGGCTACACCTTC.

CDR3 nucleotide sequence: TGCGCCAGCAGCTTGGGACTAGCGCGAGTAGAGACCCAGTACTTC. It is translated as CASSLGLARVETQYF. The chain combines TRBV5-1 with TRBJ2-5, with 8 bases aligning to TRBD2. The CDR3 has 15 amino acids. Germline CDR1 and CDR2: SGHRS and YFSETQ. Unmatched junction bases numbered 5, after V lost 0 bases and J lost 4 bases.

The V gene is TRBV18, the J gene TRBJ1-2, with 7 bases identical to TRBD1. There are 17 residues in the CDR3. The junction had 10 bases not matched to a gene; V was cut back by 3 bases and J by 0 bases. Germline CDR1 KGHSH, CDR2 LQKENI. CDR3 coding DNA: TGTGCCAGCTCACCTCGGACAGGAGGATTAACTAACTATGGCTACACCTTC. Its translation is CASSPRTGGLTNYGYTF. The whole variable domain, remainder taken from reference TRBV18 and TRBJ1-2, is NAGVMQNPRHLVRRRGQEARLRCSPMKGHSHVYWYRQLPEEGLKFMVYLQKENIIDESGMPKERFSAEFPKEGPSILRIQQVVRGDSAAYFCASSPRTGGLTNYGYTFGSGTRLTVV.

This chain uses TRBV19 with TRBJ1-5; D is possibly TRBD1 (5 bases). The V and J ends lost 4 bases and 0 bases respectively, with 7 bases between them. CDR3 length: 14 amino acids. The germline V gene has CDR1 LNHDA and CDR2 SQIVND (reference sequence). In DNA, the CDR3 is TGTGCCAGTAGTAACAGGTATAGCAATCAGCCCCAGCATTTT. Translating it yields CASSNRYSNQPQHF.